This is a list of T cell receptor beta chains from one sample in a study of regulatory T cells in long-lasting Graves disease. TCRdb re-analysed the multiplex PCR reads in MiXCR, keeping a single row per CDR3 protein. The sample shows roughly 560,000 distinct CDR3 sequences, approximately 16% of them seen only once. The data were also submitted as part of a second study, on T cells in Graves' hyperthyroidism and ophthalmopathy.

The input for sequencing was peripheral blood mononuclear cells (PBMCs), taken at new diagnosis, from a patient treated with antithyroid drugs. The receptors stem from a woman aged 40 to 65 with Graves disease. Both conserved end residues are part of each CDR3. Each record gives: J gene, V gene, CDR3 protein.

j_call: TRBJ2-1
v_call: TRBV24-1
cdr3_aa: CATSGQHNEQFF

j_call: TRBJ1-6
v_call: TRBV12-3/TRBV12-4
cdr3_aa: CASSLGQGSASPLHF

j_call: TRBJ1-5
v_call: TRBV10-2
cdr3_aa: CASSEGRQPQHF

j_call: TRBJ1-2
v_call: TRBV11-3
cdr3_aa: CASSFVGADSGYTF

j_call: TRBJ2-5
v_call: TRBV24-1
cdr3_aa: CATSDPTRLETQYF

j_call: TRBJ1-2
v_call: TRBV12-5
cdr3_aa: CASASGEGSGYTF

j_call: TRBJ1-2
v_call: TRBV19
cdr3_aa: CASSTVSAGYTF

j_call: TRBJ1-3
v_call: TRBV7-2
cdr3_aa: CASSFETASGNTIYF

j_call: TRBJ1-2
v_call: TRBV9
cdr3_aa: CASSVRTGGSYGYTF

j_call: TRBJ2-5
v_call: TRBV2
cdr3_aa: CASSVWRETQYF

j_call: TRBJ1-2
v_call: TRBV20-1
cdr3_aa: CSASQHPYGYTF

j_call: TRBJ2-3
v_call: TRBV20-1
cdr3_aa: CSARQGMGTDTQYF

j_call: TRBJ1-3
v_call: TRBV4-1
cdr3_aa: CASSQDHTVGGNTIYF

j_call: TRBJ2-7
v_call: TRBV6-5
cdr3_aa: CASSYEARGFREQYF

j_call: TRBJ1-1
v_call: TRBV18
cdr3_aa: CASSPTRQARKNTEAFF

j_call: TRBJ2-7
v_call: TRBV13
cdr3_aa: CASSPGTHRYEQYF

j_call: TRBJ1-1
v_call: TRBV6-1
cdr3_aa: CASGRGLSWTEAFF

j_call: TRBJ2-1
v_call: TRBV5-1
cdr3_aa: CASSGVAGAYNEQFF

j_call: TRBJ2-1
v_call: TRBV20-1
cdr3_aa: CSARDLAGRVDEQFF

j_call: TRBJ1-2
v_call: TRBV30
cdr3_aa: CAWSVRQYYGYTF

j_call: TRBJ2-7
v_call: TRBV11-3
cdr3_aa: CASSLDRGVHEQYF

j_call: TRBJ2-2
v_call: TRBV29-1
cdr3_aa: CSDPVGQINTGELFF

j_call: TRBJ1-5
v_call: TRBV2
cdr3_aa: CASSDPNSNQPQHF

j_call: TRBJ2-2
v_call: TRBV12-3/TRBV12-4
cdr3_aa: CASSERTSGANTGELFF

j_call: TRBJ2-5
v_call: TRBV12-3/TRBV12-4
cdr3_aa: CASSSGTGEETQYF

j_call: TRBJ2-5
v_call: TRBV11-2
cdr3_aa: CASSLIIGDGRFSLQETQYF

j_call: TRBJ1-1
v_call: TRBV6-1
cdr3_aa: CASGEGSQGSTEAFF

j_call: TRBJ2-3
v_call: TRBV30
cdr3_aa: CAWSVRTGLSTDTQYF

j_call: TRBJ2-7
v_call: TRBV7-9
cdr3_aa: CASSSGQGLGYEQYF

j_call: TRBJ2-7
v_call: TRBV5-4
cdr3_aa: CASSLNSVGEQYF

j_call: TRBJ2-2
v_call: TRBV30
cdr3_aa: CAWRISSGELFF